The rows below give T cell receptor beta chains drawn from one sample of a study of blood T cell repertoires in COVID-19. Generated by immunoSEQ multiplex PCR, the TCRdb table keeps only in-frame clones and is missing some. Of under 450,000 clones listed, around 87% are singletons. The source material was PBMCs or T cells enriched from blood (not recorded which). Every receptor here comes from a man aged 30 to 45 who had recovered from COVID-19. Each CDR3 is given with its conserved first and last residue. D genes are given only for firm matches. Rows give clone size only sometimes, using once, few, many, or a class for an expanded clone.

J gene: TRBJ1-1; V gene: TRBV9; clone size: NA; D gene: NA; CDR3 DNA: TGTGCCAGCTCCCCCGGGGATGGCACTGAAGCTTTCTTT; CDR3 protein: CASSPGDGTEAFF
J gene: TRBJ2-7; V gene: TRBV7-2; clone size: NA; D gene: TRBD1; CDR3 DNA: TGTGCCAGCAGCTTGGGACGCCCAGGGGGTTCCCCCTACGAGCAGTACTTC; CDR3 protein: CASSLGRPGGSPYEQYF
J gene: TRBJ2-3; V gene: TRBV18; clone size: NA; D gene: NA; CDR3 DNA: TGTGCCAGCTCACCGACGGGGGATACGCAGTATTTT; CDR3 protein: CASSPTGDTQYF
J gene: TRBJ2-7; V gene: TRBV18; clone size: NA; D gene: NA; CDR3 DNA: TGTGCCAGCTCACCAGGGGGGAACTACGAGCAGTACTTC; CDR3 protein: CASSPGGNYEQYF
J gene: TRBJ1-2; V gene: TRBV27; clone size: NA; D gene: NA; CDR3 DNA: TGTGCCAGCAGTTTAGGGGGGACGGGTGGCTACACCTTC; CDR3 protein: CASSLGGTGGYTF
J gene: TRBJ1-1; V gene: TRBV10-3; clone size: NA; D gene: TRBD1; CDR3 DNA: TGTGCCATCAGGGGTAGACAGGGGGGCGACACTGAAGCTTTCTTT; CDR3 protein: CAIRGRQGGDTEAFF
J gene: TRBJ2-7; V gene: TRBV15; clone size: NA; D gene: TRBD2; CDR3 DNA: TGTGCCACCAGCAGAGACTTCGGGACTAACCTCGCCTACGAGCAGTACTTC; CDR3 protein: CATSRDFGTNLAYEQYF
J gene: TRBJ2-7; V gene: TRBV29-1; clone size: NA; D gene: TRBD2; CDR3 DNA: TGCAGCGTTGACGGGGAGGGCGACGAGCAGTACTTC; CDR3 protein: CSVDGEGDEQYF
J gene: TRBJ1-5; V gene: TRBV30; clone size: NA; D gene: TRBD1; CDR3 DNA: TGTGCCTGGAGGCCTGCAGGGGGTCAGCCCCAGCATTTT; CDR3 protein: CAWRPAGGQPQHF
J gene: TRBJ1-2; V gene: TRBV7-2; clone size: NA; D gene: NA; CDR3 DNA: TGTGCCAGCAGCCCCCGCCAGGGTGTGGCAGGCTATGGCTACACCTTC; CDR3 protein: CASSPRQGVAGYGYTF
J gene: TRBJ1-2; V gene: TRBV6-1; clone size: few; D gene: TRBD1; CDR3 DNA: TGTGCCAGCAGTGAAGCGCTTCCGGGACAGGGGAACATTAACTATGGCTACACCTTC; CDR3 protein: CASSEALPGQGNINYGYTF
J gene: TRBJ1-1; V gene: TRBV14; clone size: NA; D gene: NA; CDR3 DNA: TGTGCCAGCAGCCAAGTCTTCGGGATGGCTGAAGCTTTCTTT; CDR3 protein: CASSQVFGMAEAFF
J gene: TRBJ1-1; V gene: TRBV7-9; clone size: NA; D gene: NA; CDR3 DNA: TGTGCCAGCAGCTCGCTTGGGGGGGCGTCGACTGAAGCTTTCTTT; CDR3 protein: CASSSLGGASTEAFF
J gene: TRBJ1-3; V gene: TRBV9; clone size: NA; D gene: TRBD1; CDR3 DNA: TGTGCCAGCAGCGTAGATCCAGGGGGCGGAAACACCATATATTTT; CDR3 protein: CASSVDPGGGNTIYF
J gene: TRBJ2-5; V gene: TRBV12-3/TRBV12-4; clone size: once; D gene: NA; CDR3 DNA: TGTGCCAGCAGTTTCCGTGAGACCCAGTACTTC; CDR3 protein: CASSFRETQYF
J gene: TRBJ2-5; V gene: TRBV10-3; clone size: NA; D gene: TRBD2; CDR3 DNA: TGTGCCATCGGTGCGCGGGGGGCCGGGGAGACCCAGTACTTC; CDR3 protein: CAIGARGAGETQYF
J gene: TRBJ1-5; V gene: TRBV19; clone size: few; D gene: TRBD1; CDR3 DNA: TGTGCCAGTAGTATGGGGGGACAGGGAAGTGGTCAGCCCCAGCATTTT; CDR3 protein: CASSMGGQGSGQPQHF
J gene: TRBJ1-6; V gene: TRBV30; clone size: NA; D gene: NA; CDR3 DNA: TGTGCCTCGGGTAGCTCCTATAATTCACCCCTCCACTTT; CDR3 protein: CASGSSYNSPLHF
J gene: TRBJ2-1; V gene: TRBV4-2; clone size: NA; D gene: TRBD2; CDR3 DNA: TGTGCCAGCAGCCAAGAACCAAGCGGGGTCTACAATGAGCAGTTCTTC; CDR3 protein: CASSQEPSGVYNEQFF
J gene: TRBJ1-4; V gene: TRBV9; clone size: NA; D gene: NA; CDR3 DNA: TGTGCCAGCAGCACCCGGGACTCCTGGAATGAAAAACTGTTTTTT; CDR3 protein: CASSTRDSWNEKLFF
J gene: TRBJ1-1; V gene: TRBV7-2; clone size: NA; D gene: NA; CDR3 DNA: TGTGCCAGCAGCTTAGCGCAGGGGAGTACTGAAGCTTTCTTT; CDR3 protein: CASSLAQGSTEAFF
J gene: TRBJ2-7; V gene: TRBV5-1; clone size: NA; D gene: NA; CDR3 DNA: TGCGCCAGCAGCTTGGCGGGGGACGAGCAGTACTTC; CDR3 protein: CASSLAGDEQYF
J gene: TRBJ2-2; V gene: TRBV10-3; clone size: NA; D gene: TRBD1; CDR3 DNA: TGTGCCATCAGTGAGTCCGGGACAGAGTACACCGGGGAGCTGTTTTTT; CDR3 protein: CAISESGTEYTGELFF
J gene: TRBJ2-7; V gene: TRBV5-1; clone size: NA; D gene: TRBD1; CDR3 DNA: TGCGCCAGCAGCCTCCAAGCCCCGACAGGGGTTGCCTACGAGCAGTACTTC; CDR3 protein: CASSLQAPTGVAYEQYF
J gene: TRBJ1-1; V gene: TRBV6-2/TRBV6-3; clone size: once; D gene: NA; CDR3 DNA: TGTGCCAGCAGCAAAGCACGTTATCTCAGGGGATTTATTGAAGCTTTCTTT; CDR3 protein: CASSKARYLRGFIEAFF
J gene: TRBJ1-2; V gene: TRBV19; clone size: NA; D gene: TRBD1; CDR3 DNA: TGTGCCAGTAGTGGCATGGCAGGGGGAGTCAGGGACGGCTACACCTTC; CDR3 protein: CASSGMAGGVRDGYTF
J gene: TRBJ1-2; V gene: TRBV4-1; clone size: few; D gene: TRBD1; CDR3 DNA: TGCGCCAGCAGCCACCCCGCACAGGGGATGAATGGCTACACCTTC; CDR3 protein: CASSHPAQGMNGYTF
J gene: TRBJ2-1; V gene: TRBV7-9; clone size: NA; D gene: TRBD2; CDR3 DNA: TGTGCCAGCAGCCCTGGGACTAGGCCTAGCTCCTACAATGAGCAGTTCTTC; CDR3 protein: CASSPGTRPSSYNEQFF
J gene: TRBJ2-1; V gene: TRBV5-1; clone size: once; D gene: TRBD2; CDR3 DNA: TGCGCCAGCAGCTTGGAGCCTAGCGGGGCGTACAATGAGCAGTTCTTC; CDR3 protein: CASSLEPSGAYNEQFF
J gene: TRBJ2-3; V gene: TRBV7-2; clone size: NA; D gene: TRBD2; CDR3 DNA: TGTGCCAGCAGCCGTCGACTAGCGGGGGGGCCCAGCACAGATACGCAGTATTTT; CDR3 protein: CASSRRLAGGPSTDTQYF
J gene: TRBJ1-1; V gene: TRBV5-6; clone size: NA; D gene: NA; CDR3 DNA: TGTGCCAGCAGCTTGAGGTTTCAGGTCCTCTACTCTGAAGCTTTCTTT; CDR3 protein: CASSLRFQVLYSEAFF
J gene: TRBJ2-7; V gene: TRBV7-9; clone size: once; D gene: NA; CDR3 DNA: TGTGCCAGCAGCCCCCGGGACACGGAATACGAGCAGTACTTC; CDR3 protein: CASSPRDTEYEQYF
J gene: TRBJ2-7; V gene: TRBV27; clone size: NA; D gene: NA; CDR3 DNA: TGTGCCAGCAGGGGATTACGGCAGGGCAAGACCTACGAGCAGTACTTC; CDR3 protein: CASRGLRQGKTYEQYF
J gene: TRBJ1-6; V gene: TRBV2; clone size: NA; D gene: NA; CDR3 DNA: TGTGCCAGCGGAGGCGCGTATAATTCACCCCTCCACTTT; CDR3 protein: CASGGAYNSPLHF
J gene: TRBJ1-1; V gene: TRBV3-1/TRBV3-2; clone size: NA; D gene: NA; CDR3 DNA: TGTGCCAGCAGCCCCTTCCAAGGGGGGGGTGAAGCTTTCTTT; CDR3 protein: CASSPFQGGGEAFF
J gene: TRBJ2-2; V gene: TRBV5-6; clone size: NA; D gene: NA; CDR3 DNA: TGTGCCAGCAGCTTAAGCGTTCGCGGGGAGCTGTTTTTT; CDR3 protein: CASSLSVRGELFF